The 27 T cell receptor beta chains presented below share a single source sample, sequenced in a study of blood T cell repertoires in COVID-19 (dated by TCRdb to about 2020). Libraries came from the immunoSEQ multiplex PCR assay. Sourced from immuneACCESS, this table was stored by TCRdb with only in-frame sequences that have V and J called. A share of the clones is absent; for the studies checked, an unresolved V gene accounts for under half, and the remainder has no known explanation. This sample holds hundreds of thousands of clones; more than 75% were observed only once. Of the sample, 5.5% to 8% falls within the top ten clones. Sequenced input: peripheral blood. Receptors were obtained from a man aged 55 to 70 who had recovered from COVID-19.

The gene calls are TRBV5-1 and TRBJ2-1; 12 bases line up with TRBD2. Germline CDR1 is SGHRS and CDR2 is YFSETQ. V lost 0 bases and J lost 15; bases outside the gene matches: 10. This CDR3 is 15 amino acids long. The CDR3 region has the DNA TGCGCCAGCAGCTTGGAGGGACTAGCGGGTGCCTCATGGTTCTTC. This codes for CASSLEGLAGASWFF.

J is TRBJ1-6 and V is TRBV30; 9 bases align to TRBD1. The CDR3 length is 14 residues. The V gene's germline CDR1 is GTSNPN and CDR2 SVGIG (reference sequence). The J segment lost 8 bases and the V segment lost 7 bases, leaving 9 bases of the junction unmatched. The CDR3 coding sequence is TGTGCCTACCGTGGGGACAGGGCCTATTCACCCCTCCACTTT. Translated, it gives CAYRGDRAYSPLHF.

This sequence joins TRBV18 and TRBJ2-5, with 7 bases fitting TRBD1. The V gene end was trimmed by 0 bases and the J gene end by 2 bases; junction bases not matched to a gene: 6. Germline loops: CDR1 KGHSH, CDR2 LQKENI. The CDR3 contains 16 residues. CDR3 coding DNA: TGTGCCAGCTCACCACCCCGACAGGGAATACAAGAGACCCAGTACTTC. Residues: CASSPPRQGIQETQYF. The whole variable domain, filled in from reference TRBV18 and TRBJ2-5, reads NAGVMQNPRHLVRRRGQEARLRCSPMKGHSHVYWYRQLPEEGLKFMVYLQKENIIDESGMPKERFSAEFPKEGPSILRIQQVVRGDSAAYFCASSPPRQGIQETQYFGPGTRLLVL.

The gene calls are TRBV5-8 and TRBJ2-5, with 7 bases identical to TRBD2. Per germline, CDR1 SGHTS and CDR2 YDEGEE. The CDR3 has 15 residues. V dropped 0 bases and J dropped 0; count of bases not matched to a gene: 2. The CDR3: CASSLGGGYQETQYF. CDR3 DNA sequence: TGTGCCAGCAGCTTGGGGGGAGGGTACCAAGAGACCCAGTACTTC.

The CDR3, as DNA: TGTGCCAGCAGCCCACGGGTAGGGCCCCAGCATTTT. Protein sequence: CASSPRVGPQHF. The rearrangement uses TRBV7-8 and TRBJ1-5; no clear D gene. V was clipped by 5 bases and J by 9 bases, with 11 bases between them. CDR3 length: 12 residues. Germline V CDR1 and CDR2: SGHVS, FQNEAQ. The whole variable domain, remainder taken from reference TRBV7-8 and TRBJ1-5, is GAGVSQSPRYKVAKRGQDVALRCDPISGHVSLFWYQQALGQGPEFLTYFQNEAQLDKSGLPSDRFFAERPEGSVSTLKIQRTQQEDSAVYLCASSPRVGPQHFGDGTRLSIL.

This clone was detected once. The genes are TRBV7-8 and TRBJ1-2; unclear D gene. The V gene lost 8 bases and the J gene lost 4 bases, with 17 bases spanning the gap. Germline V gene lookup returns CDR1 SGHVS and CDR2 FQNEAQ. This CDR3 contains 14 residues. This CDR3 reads CASGMTDWGYGYTF. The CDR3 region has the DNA TGTGCCAGCGGAATGACGGACTGGGGCTATGGCTACACCTTC.

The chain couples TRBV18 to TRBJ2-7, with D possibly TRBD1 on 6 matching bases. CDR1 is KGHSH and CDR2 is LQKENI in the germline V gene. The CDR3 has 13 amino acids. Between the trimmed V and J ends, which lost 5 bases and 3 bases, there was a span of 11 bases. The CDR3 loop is CASSYRESYEQYF. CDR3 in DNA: TGTGCCAGCTCATACAGGGAGAGCTACGAGCAGTACTTC.

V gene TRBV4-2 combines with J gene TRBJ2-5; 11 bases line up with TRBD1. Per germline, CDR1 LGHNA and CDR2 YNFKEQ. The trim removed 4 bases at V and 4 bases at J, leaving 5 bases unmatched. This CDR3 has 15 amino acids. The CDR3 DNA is TGTGCCAGCAGCCCCCAGGGACAGGGGGGAGAGACCCAGTACTTC. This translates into CASSPQGQGGETQYF.

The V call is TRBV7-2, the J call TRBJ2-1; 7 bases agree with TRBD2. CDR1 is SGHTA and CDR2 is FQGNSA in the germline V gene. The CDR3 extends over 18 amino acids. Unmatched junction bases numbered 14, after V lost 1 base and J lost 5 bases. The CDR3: CASSLVGRGTLADNEQFF. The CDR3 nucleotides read TGTGCCAGCAGCTTAGTTGGGCGGGGGACTCTCGCGGACAATGAGCAGTTCTTC.

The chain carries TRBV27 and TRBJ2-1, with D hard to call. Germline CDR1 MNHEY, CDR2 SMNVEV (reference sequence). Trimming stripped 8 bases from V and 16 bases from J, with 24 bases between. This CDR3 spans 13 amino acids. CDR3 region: CASFLKHHPLPFF. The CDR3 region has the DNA TGTGCCAGCTTCTTAAAGCACCACCCCTTGCCTTTCTTC.

CDR3 sequence: CASNGLGETQYF. The DNA of the CDR3 is TGTGCCAGCAACGGACTAGGTGAGACCCAGTACTTC. The rearrangement joins TRBV28 to TRBJ2-5, with 7 bases matching TRBD2. Germline CDR1 MDHEN, CDR2 SYDVKM. J gave up 5 bases and V 7 bases, and 4 bases lay outside the gene matches. The CDR3 covers 12 residues.

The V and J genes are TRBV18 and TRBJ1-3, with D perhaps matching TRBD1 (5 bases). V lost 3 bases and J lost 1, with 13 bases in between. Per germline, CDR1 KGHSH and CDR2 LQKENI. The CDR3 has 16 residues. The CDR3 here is CASSPNRPKSGNTIYF. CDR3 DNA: TGTGCCAGCTCACCGAACAGGCCGAAATCTGGAAACACCATATATTTT.

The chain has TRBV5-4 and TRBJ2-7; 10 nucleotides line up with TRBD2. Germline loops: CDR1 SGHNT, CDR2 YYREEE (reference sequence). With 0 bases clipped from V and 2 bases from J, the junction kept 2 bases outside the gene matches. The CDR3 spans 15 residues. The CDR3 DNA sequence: TGTGCCAGCAGCTTGGGAAGCGGGAGGGCCTACGAGCAGTACTTC. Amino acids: CASSLGSGRAYEQYF.

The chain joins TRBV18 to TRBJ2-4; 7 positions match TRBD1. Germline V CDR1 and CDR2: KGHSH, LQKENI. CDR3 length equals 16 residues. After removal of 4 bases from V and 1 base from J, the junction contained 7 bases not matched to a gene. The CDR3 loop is CASSLRQGMAKNIQYF. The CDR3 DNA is TGTGCCAGCTCACTTCGACAGGGTATGGCCAAAAACATTCAGTACTTC. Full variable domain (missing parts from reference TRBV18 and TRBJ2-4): NAGVMQNPRHLVRRRGQEARLRCSPMKGHSHVYWYRQLPEEGLKFMVYLQKENIIDESGMPKERFSAEFPKEGPSILRIQQVVRGDSAAYFCASSLRQGMAKNIQYFGAGTRLSVL.

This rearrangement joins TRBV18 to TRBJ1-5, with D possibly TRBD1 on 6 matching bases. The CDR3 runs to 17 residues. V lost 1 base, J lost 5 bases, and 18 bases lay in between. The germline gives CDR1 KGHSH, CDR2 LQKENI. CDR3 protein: CASSPLGGGASDQPQHF. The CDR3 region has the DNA TGTGCCAGCTCACCACTCGGCGGGGGGGCCTCAGATCAGCCCCAGCATTTT.

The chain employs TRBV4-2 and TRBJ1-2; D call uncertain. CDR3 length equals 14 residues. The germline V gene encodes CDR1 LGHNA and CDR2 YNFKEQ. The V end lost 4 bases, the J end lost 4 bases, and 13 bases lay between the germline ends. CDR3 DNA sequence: TGTGCCAGCAGCCGAGAACAGCTTGCCTATGGCTACACCTTC. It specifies CASSREQLAYGYTF.

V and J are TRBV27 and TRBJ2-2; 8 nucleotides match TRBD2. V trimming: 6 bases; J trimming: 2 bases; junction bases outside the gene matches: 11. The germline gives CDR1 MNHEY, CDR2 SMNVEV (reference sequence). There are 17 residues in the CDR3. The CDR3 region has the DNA TGTGCCAGCAGAAGCCGCGGGGGGACGGTCAACACCGGGGAGCTGTTTTTT. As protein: CASRSRGGTVNTGELFF.

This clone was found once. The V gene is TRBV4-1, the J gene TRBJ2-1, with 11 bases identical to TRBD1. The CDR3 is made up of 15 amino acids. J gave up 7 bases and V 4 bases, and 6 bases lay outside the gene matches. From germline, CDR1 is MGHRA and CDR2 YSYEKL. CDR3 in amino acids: CASSPGTGGLNEQFF. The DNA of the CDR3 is TGCGCCAGCAGCCCCGGGACAGGGGGTTTAAATGAGCAGTTCTTC.

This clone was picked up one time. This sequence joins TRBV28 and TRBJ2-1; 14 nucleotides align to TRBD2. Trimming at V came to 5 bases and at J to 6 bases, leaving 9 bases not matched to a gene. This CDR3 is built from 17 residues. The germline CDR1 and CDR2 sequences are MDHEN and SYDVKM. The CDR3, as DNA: TGTGCCAGCAGTGTCCCGGGACTAGCGGGAGCATTCAATGAGCAGTTCTTC. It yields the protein CASSVPGLAGAFNEQFF.

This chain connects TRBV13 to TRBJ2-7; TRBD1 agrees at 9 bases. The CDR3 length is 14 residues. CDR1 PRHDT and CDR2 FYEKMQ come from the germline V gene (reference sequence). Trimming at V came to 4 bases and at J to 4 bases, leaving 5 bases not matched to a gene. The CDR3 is CASSYQDRGYEQYF. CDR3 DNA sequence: TGTGCCAGCAGCTACCAGGACAGGGGATACGAGCAGTACTTC.

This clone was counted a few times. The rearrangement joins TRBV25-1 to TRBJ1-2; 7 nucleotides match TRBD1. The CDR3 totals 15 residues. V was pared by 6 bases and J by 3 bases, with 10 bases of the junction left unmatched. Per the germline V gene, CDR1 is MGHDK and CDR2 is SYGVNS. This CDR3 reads CASSLQGQSYYGYTF. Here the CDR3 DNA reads TGTGCCAGCAGCCTGCAGGGACAGTCCTACTATGGCTACACCTTC.

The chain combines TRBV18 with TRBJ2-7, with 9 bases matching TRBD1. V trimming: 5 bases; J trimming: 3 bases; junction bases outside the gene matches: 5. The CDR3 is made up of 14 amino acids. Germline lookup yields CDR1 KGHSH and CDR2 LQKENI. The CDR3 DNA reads TGTGCCAGCTCATCGGGACAGGGTTTCTACGAGCAGTACTTC. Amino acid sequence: CASSSGQGFYEQYF.

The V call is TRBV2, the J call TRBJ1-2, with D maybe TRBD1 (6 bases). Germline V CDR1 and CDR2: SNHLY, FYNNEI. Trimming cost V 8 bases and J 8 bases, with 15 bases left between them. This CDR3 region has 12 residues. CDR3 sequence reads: CASSRTVKGYTF. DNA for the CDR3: TGTGCCAGCTCCCGGACAGTTAAAGGCTACACCTTC.

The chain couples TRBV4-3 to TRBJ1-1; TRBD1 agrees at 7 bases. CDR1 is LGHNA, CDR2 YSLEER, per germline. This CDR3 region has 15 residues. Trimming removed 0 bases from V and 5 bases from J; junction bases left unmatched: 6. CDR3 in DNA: TGCGCCAGCAGCCAAGAACCAGGGGGATATACTGAAGCTTTCTTT. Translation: CASSQEPGGYTEAFF.

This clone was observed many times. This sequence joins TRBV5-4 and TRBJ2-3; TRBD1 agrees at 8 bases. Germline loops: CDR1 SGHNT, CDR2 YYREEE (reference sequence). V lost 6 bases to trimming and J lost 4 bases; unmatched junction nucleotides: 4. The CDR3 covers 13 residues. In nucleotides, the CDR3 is TGTGCCAGCACCCGACAGGGGTCAGATACGCAGTATTTT. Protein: CASTRQGSDTQYF.

This CDR3 reads CASRSSGGFTEAFF. The CDR3 bases are TGTGCCAGCAGATCCTCAGGGGGATTCACTGAAGCTTTCTTT. The rearrangement uses TRBV6-6 and TRBJ1-1, with TRBD1 matching 7 bases. The CDR3 covers 14 residues. CDR1 and CDR2 from the germline V gene are MNHNY and SVGAGI (reference sequence). Trimming at V came to 6 bases and at J to 4 bases, leaving 8 bases not matched to a gene.

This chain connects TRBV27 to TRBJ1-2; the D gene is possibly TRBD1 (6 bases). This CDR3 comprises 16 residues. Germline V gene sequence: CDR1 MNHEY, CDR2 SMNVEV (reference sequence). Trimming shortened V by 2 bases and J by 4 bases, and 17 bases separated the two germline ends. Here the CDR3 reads CASSLGGTKQGYGYTF. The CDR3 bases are TGTGCCAGCAGTTTAGGGGGCACCAAGCAGGGCTATGGCTACACCTTC.